A single T cell receptor beta chain is shown here with its context. The data derive from a study of blood T cell repertoires in COVID-19. Across the whole study: Sources were T cells, B-cell-depleted T cells, or PBMCs; the material itself was cDNA or gDNA.

Original methodology: For nucleated cells, counts were estimated from reference gene primer amplification. Clones were read by immunoSEQ multiplex PCR, and TCRdb kept only the in-frame ones, dropping some. V and J calls plus clone size are reproduced from that table; the DNA served to infer D and trimming. This table has 120,000 or so clones, around 86% appearing once. The CDR3 is 15 residues long. Germline CDR1 SEHNR, CDR2 FQNEAQ (reference sequence). Trimming cost V 5 bases and J 4 bases; bases outside gene matches: 6. The sequencing sample was made of peripheral blood. This receptor was taken from a man in his fifties or sixties with acute or convalescent COVID-19. This chain links TRBV7-9 with TRBJ2-2, with TRBD1 identical over 8 bases. CDR3 region: CASSRDRLPTGELFF. Here the CDR3 DNA reads TGTGCCAGCAGCCGGGACAGGCTTCCCACCGGGGAGCTGTTTTTT.